The clone carrying this T cell receptor (beta chain) was recorded once. The antigen remains unidentified. Approximately 10^5 TCR templates were assayed per sample. Method: immunoSEQ multiplex PCR; TCRdb's copy keeps in-frame clones and lacks some. The repertoire has approximately 94,000 clones, 91% of them found once; the top ten carry 0.14% to 0.15%. This entry is derived from a study of siplizumab effects on memory and regulatory T cells. Overall study results and limits: For siplizumab cultures, the suppressive function of their proliferating Tregs was not confirmed.

Germline V gene lookup returns CDR1 SGHRS and CDR2 YFSETQ. This CDR3 has 16 amino acids. J gave up 2 bases and V 4 bases, and 8 bases lay outside the gene matches. The sequence derives from a human donor in good health. The J gene is TRBJ2-3, the V gene TRBV5-1, with 9 bases aligning to TRBD2. Sequenced sample: CD4+ T cells sorted from blood. The CDR3 loop reads CASSPGASGDTDTQYF. CDR3 coding DNA: TGCGCCAGCAGCCCTGGCGCTAGCGGGGACACAGATACGCAGTATTTT.